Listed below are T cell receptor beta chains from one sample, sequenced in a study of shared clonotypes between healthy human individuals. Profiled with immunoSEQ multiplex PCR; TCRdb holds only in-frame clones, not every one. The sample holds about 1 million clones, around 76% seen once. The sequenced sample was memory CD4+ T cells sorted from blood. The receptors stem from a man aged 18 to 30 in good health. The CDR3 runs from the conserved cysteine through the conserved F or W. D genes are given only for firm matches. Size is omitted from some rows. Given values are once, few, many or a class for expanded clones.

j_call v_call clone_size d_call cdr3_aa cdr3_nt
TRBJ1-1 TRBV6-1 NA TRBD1 CASRPGQAGNTEAFF TGTGCCAGCAGACCGGGACAGGCGGGGAACACTGAAGCTTTCTTT
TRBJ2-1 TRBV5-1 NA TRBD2 CASSLGGSGSSYNEQFF TGCGCCAGCAGCTTGGGGGGAAGCGGGAGCTCCTACAATGAGCAGTTCTTC
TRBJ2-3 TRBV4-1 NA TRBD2 CASSHAPAGGTTSTDTQYF TGCGCCAGCAGCCATGCCCCGGCGGGGGGAACTACTAGCACAGATACGCAGTATTTT
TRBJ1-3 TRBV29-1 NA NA CSDAWYSGNTIYF TGCAGCGATGCGTGGTACTCTGGAAACACCATATATTTT
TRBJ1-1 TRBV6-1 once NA CASRPRGVLGTEAFF TGTGCCAGCAGACCCCGGGGGGTCCTCGGCACTGAAGCTTTCTTT
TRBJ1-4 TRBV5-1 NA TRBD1 CASSLDTGGNEKLFF TGCGCCAGCAGCTTGGATACAGGGGGTAATGAAAAACTGTTTTTT
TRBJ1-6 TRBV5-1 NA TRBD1 CASSLRDRDSPLHF TGCGCCAGCAGCTTGAGGGACAGGGATTCACCCCTCCACTTT
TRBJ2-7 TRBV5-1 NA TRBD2 CASRRTSGSDYEQYF TGCGCCAGCAGAAGGACTAGCGGGAGCGACTACGAGCAGTACTTC
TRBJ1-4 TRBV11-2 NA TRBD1 CASRRTGGDNEKLFF TGTGCCAGCAGAAGGACAGGGGGCGATAACGAAAAACTGTTTTTT
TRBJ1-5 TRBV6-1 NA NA CASSEADTQPQHF TGTGCCAGCAGTGAAGCCGACACCCAGCCCCAGCATTTT
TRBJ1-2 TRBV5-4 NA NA CASSPDANYGYTF TGTGCCAGCAGCCCCGACGCTAACTATGGCTACACCTTC
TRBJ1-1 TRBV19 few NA CASSIGGQNTEAFF TGTGCCAGTAGTATAGGGGGTCAAAACACTGAAGCTTTCTTT
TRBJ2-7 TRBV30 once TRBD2 CASTGGFYEQYF TGTGCCTCCACGGGGGGGTTCTACGAGCAGTACTTC
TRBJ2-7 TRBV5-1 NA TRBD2 CASRSGTSAHEQYF TGCGCCAGCCGCTCCGGGACTAGCGCACACGAGCAGTACTTC
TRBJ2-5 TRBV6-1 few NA CASSVPGEETQYF TGTGCCAGCAGTGTCCCAGGGGAAGAGACCCAGTACTTC
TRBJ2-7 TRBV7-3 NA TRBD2 CASSLYPAGEQYF TGTGCCAGCAGCTTATATCCAGCGGGGGAGCAGTACTTC
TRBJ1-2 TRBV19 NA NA CASSIHGSGGYTF TGTGCCAGTAGTATCCATGGTTCGGGAGGCTACACCTTC
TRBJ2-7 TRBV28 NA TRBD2 CASSFMRLAGGGYEQYF TGTGCCAGCAGTTTTATGAGGCTAGCGGGGGGAGGCTACGAGCAGTACTTC
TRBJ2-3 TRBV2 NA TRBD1 CASSGRDRATDTQYF TGTGCCAGCAGTGGGCGGGACAGGGCCACAGATACGCAGTATTTT
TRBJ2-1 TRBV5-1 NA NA CASSLAMGDNEQFF TGCGCCAGCAGCTTGGCCATGGGGGACAATGAGCAGTTCTTC
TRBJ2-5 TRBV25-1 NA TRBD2 CASSVGVIAGGRETQYF TGTGCCAGCAGTGTAGGGGTGATAGCGGGGGGCAGGGAGACCCAGTACTTC
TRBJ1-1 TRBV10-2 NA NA CASSESGGRTEAFF TGCGCCAGCAGTGAGTCTGGGGGCCGGACTGAAGCTTTCTTT
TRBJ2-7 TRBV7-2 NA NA CASSLDQVSSYEQYF TGTGCCAGCAGCTTAGACCAAGTGAGCTCCTACGAGCAGTACTTC
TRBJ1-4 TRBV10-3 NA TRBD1 CAISAGTDEKLFF TGTGCCATCAGTGCGGGGACAGATGAAAAACTGTTTTTT
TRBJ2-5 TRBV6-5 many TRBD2 CASSPTGGKETQYF TGTGCCAGCAGCCCAACCGGGGGGAAAGAGACCCAGTACTTC
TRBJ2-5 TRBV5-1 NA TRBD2 CASRGGSGAEQYF TGCGCCAGCAGGGGCGGGAGCGGAGCGGAGCAGTACTTC
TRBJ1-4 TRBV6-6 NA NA CASGLLGEKLFF TGTGCCAGCGGACTTCTAGGGGAAAAACTGTTTTTT
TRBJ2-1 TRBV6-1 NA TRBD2 CASTRESSYNEQFF TGTGCCAGCACGCGGGAGAGCTCCTACAATGAGCAGTTCTTC
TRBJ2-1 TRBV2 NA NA CASSETREPRRYEQFF TGTGCCAGCAGTGAAACTCGGGAGCCCCGGCGATATGAGCAGTTCTTC
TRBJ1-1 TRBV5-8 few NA CATQYSGARTEAFF TGTGCCACCCAATATTCGGGGGCGCGAACTGAAGCTTTCTTT
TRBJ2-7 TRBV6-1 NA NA CATRLQGYEQYF TGTGCCACCAGGTTGCAGGGGTACGAGCAGTACTTC
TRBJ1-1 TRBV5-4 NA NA CASRSSVGNTEAFF TGTGCCAGCAGGAGCAGCGTGGGGAACACTGAAGCTTTCTTT
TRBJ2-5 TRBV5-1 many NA CASSLDSRGETQYF TGCGCCAGCAGCTTGGATTCTAGAGGAGAGACCCAGTACTTC
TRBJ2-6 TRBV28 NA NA CASSRPYLTQSRANVLTF TGTGCCAGCAGTCGTCCGTACTTGACACAAAGTCGGGCCAACGTCCTGACTTTC
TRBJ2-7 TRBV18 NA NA CASSPGRQTYEQYF TGTGCCAGCTCACCAGGCAGGCAAACCTACGAGCAGTACTTC
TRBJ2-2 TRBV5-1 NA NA CASRNGEVNTGELFF TGCGCCAGCAGAAACGGAGAGGTCAACACCGGGGAGCTGTTTTTT
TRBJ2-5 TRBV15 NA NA CATSRVTGETQYF TGTGCCACCAGCAGGGTAACCGGGGAGACCCAGTACTTC
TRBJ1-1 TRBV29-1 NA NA CSVVWGNGMNTEAFF TGCAGCGTTGTTTGGGGTAACGGAATGAACACTGAAGCTTTCTTT